This T cell receptor (beta chain) was sequenced for a study of PD-L1 blockade in urothelial cancer. Turning to the study itself: Once treatment had started, blood was analyzed at 3 weeks (second dose) and again at 6 weeks.

V was cut by 3 bases and J by 4 bases, with 9 bases left in between. Germline CDR1 is ENHRY and CDR2 is SYGVKD. The CDR3 has 13 amino acids. The protocol was immunoSEQ multiplex PCR, while the TCRdb copy is restricted to in-frame clones and leaves out a portion. Of 70,000 or so clones in the sample, under 90% were seen once. The time point is: pretreatment peripheral blood. The patients' disease, urothelial carcinoma, was locally advanced or metastatic. The source was PBMCs, collected around atezolizumab (anti-PD-L1) treatment. The chain combines TRBV10-3 with TRBJ1-1, with TRBD1 as a possible D gene (5 bases). The receptor comes from a man between 70 and 80 years old with urothelial cancer. The CDR3 loop is CAISEGVSTEAFF. CDR3 nucleotides: TGTGCCATCAGTGAAGGGGTGAGCACTGAAGCTTTCTTT.